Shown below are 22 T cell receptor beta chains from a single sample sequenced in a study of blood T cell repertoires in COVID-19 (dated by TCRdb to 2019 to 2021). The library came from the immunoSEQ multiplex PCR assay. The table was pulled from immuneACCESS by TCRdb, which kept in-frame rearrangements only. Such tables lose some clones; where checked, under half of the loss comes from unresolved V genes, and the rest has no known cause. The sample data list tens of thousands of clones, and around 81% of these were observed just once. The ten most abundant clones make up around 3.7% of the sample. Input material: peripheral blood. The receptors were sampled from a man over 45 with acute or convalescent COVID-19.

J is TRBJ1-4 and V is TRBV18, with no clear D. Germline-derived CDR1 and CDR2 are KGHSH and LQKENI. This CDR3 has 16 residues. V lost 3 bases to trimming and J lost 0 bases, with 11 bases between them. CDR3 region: CASSPFTAATNEKLFF. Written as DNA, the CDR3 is TGTGCCAGCTCACCTTTCACCGCAGCAACTAATGAAAAACTGTTTTTT.

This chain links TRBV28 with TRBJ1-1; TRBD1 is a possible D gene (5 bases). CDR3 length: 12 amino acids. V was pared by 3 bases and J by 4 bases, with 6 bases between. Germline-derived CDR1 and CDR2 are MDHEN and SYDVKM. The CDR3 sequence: CASSFGGTEAFF. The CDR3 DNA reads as TGTGCCAGCAGTTTCGGGGGCACTGAAGCTTTCTTT.

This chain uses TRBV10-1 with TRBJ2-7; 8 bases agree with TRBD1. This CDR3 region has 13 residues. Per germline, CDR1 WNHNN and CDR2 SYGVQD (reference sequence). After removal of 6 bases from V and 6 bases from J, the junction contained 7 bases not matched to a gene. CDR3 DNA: TGCGCCAGCAGCCACAGGGGGACACCCGAGCAGTACTTC. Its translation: CASSHRGTPEQYF.

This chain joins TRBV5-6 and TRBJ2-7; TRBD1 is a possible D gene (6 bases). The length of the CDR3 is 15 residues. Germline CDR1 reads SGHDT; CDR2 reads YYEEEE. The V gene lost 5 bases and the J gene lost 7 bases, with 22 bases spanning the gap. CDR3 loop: CASSAAQGMVREQYF. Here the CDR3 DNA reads TGTGCCAGCAGTGCCGCACAGGGAATGGTAAGGGAGCAGTACTTC.

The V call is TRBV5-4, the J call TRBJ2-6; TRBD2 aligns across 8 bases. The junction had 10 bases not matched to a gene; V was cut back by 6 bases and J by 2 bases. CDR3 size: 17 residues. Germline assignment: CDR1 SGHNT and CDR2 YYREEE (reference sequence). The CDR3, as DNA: TGTGCCAGCACCCCGGGGGGGCCCGGAACTGGGGCCAACGTCCTGACTTTC. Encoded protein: CASTPGGPGTGANVLTF.

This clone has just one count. The CDR3 protein is CASSQEGQGGTDTQYF. The CDR3 bases are TGTGCCAGCAGCCAAGAAGGACAGGGTGGCACAGATACGCAGTATTTT. The chain uses TRBV4-2 and TRBJ2-3; TRBD1 matches 8 bases. This CDR3 region has 16 residues. V lost 0 bases and J lost 1; bases outside the gene matches: 3. Per the germline V gene, CDR1 is LGHNA and CDR2 is YNFKEQ.

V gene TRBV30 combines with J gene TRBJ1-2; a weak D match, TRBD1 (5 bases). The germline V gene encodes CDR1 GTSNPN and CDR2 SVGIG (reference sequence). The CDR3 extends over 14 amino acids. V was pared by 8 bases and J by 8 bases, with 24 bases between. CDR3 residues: CAGNSRGSGSGYTF. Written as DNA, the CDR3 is TGTGCCGGCAATTCTAGGGGATCAGGGTCCGGCTACACCTTC.

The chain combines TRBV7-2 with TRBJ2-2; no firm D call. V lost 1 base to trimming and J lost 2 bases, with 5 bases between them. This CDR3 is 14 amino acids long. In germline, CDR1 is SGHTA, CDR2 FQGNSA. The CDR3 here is CASSLVYNTGELFF. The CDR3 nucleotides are TGTGCCAGCAGCTTAGTTTATAACACCGGGGAGCTGTTTTTT.

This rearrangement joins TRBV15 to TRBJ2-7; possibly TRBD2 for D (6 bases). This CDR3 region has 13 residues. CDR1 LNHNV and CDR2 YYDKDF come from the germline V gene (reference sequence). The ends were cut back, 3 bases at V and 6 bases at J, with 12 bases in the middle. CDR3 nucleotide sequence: TGTGCCACCAGCAGGAGTACTAGCCGCGAGCAGTACTTC. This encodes CATSRSTSREQYF.

The chain's CDR3 is CASSQDLGRGQGQFF. Here the CDR3 DNA reads TGCGCCAGCAGCCAAGATCTGGGCAGGGGCCAGGGGCAGTTCTTC. This chain uses TRBV4-3 with TRBJ2-1, with D possibly being TRBD1 (6 bases). Germline CDR1 LGHNA, CDR2 YSLEER. The CDR3 has 15 residues. V gave up 0 bases and J gave up 12 bases, with 18 bases separating them.

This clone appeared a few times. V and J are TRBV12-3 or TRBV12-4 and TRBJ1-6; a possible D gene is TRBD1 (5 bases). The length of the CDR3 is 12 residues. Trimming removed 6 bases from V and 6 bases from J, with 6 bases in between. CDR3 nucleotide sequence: TGTGCCAGCAGGACAGTTAATTCACCCCTCCACTTT. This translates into CASRTVNSPLHF.

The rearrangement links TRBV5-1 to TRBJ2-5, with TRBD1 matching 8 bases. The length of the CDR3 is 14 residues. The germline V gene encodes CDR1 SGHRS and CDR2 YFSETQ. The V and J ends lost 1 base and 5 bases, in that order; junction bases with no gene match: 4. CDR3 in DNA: TGCGCCAGCAGCTTGACAGGGGGTGATGAGACCCAGTACTTC. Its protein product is CASSLTGGDETQYF.

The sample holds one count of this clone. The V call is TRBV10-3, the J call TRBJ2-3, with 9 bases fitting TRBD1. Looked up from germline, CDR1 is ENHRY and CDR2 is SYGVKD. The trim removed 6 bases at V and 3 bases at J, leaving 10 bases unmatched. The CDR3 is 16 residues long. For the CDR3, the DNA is TGTGCCATCAGCTCCATCGACAGGGGGTGGACAGATACGCAGTATTTT. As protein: CAISSIDRGWTDTQYF.

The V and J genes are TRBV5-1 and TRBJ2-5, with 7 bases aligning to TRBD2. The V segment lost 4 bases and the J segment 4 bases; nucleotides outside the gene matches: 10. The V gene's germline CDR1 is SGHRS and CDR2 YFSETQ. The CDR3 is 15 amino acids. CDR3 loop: CASSTTGGVSETQYF. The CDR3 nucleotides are TGCGCCAGCAGCACGACGGGGGGTGTTTCAGAGACCCAGTACTTC.

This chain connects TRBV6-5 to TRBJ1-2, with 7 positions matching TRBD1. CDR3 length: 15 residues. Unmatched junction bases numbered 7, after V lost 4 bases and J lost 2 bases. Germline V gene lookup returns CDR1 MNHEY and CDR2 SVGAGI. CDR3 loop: CASSSSDRLNYGYTF. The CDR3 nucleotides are TGTGCCAGCAGTTCCTCGGACAGGCTGAACTATGGCTACACCTTC.

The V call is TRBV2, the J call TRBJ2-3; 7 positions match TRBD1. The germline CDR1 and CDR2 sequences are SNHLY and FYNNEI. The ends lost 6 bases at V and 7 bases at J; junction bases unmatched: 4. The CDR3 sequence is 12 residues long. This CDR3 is CASRQTGNTQYF. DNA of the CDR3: TGTGCCAGCAGGCAGACAGGGAATACGCAGTATTTT.

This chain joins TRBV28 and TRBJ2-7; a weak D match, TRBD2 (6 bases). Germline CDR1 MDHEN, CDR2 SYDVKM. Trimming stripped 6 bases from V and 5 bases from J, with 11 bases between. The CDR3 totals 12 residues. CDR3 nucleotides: TGTGCCAGCAGCCAGGGAGGTAACGAGCAGTACTTC. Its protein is CASSQGGNEQYF.

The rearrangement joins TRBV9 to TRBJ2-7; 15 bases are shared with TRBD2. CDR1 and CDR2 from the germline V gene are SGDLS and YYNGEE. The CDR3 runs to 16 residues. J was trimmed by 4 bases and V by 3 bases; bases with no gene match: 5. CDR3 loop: CASSGGTSGRKYEQYF. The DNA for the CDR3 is TGTGCCAGCAGCGGAGGGACTAGCGGGAGGAAATACGAGCAGTACTTC.

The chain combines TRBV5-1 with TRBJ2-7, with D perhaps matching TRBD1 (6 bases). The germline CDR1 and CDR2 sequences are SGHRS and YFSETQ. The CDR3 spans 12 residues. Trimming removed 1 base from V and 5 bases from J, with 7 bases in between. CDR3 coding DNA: TGCGCCAGCAGCTTGACAGGGAACGAGCAGTACTTC. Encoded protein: CASSLTGNEQYF.

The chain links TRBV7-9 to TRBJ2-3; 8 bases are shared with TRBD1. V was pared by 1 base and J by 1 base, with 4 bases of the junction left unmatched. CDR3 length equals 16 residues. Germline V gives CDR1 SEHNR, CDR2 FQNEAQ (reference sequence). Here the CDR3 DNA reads TGTGCCAGCAGCTTAGGCGGGACAGGACGCACAGATACGCAGTATTTT. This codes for CASSLGGTGRTDTQYF.

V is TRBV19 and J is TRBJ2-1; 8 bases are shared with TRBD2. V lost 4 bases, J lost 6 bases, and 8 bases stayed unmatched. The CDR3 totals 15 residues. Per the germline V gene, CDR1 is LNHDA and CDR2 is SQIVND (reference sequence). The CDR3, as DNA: TGTGCCAGTAGTAGGGTAGCGGGGTCGAGCAATGAGCAGTTCTTC. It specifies CASSRVAGSSNEQFF.

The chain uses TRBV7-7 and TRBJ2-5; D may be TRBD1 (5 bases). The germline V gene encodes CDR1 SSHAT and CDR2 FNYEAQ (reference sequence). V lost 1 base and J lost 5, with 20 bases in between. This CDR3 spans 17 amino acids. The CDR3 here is CASSLGAVANAGETQYF. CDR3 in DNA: TGTGCCAGCAGCTTAGGAGCCGTGGCAAACGCAGGGGAGACCCAGTACTTC.